The 17 T cell receptor beta chains below all came from one sample that was sequenced in a study of cytomegalovirus exposure and HLA in healthy donors. TCRdb keeps only in-frame clones here, not all; method: immunoSEQ multiplex PCR. The sample lists some 120,000 clones, 85% to 90% occurring once. The specimen was PBMCs. All receptors derive from a man aged 25 to 45 in good health and CMV-seronegative.

V and J are TRBV10-1 and TRBJ2-1; D is ambiguous. CDR3 length: 11 residues. Trimming pared 2 bases from V and 13 bases from J, leaving 9 bases between. Germline CDR1 reads WNHNN; CDR2 reads SYGVQD (reference sequence). CDR3: CASSEGLIQFF. DNA for the CDR3: TGCGCCAGCAGTGAGGGCCTCATTCAGTTCTTC.

The CDR3 here is CASSEFEGAGNTEAFF. CDR3 sequence (DNA): TGTGCCAGCAGCGAATTTGAGGGAGCAGGGAACACTGAAGCTTTCTTT. The chain joins TRBV9 to TRBJ1-1; unclear D gene. With 3 bases removed from V and 1 base from J, the gap between germline ends came to 16 bases. The CDR3 length is 16 residues. Germline V gives CDR1 SGDLS, CDR2 YYNGEE.

The chain has TRBV11-2 and TRBJ2-3; 8 nucleotides agree with TRBD1. Germline V gives CDR1 SGHAT, CDR2 FQNNGV. V was clipped by 1 base and J by 6 bases; unmatched bases: 9. The CDR3 extends over 16 amino acids. CDR3 residues: CASSLAGQGARDTQYF. Here the CDR3 DNA reads TGTGCCAGCAGCTTAGCGGGGCAGGGGGCTCGGGATACGCAGTATTTT.

The rearrangement joins TRBV6-5 to TRBJ2-7; tentatively, D is TRBD1 (6 bases). This CDR3 is 16 amino acids long. Germline V gene sequence: CDR1 MNHEY, CDR2 SVGAGI. V dropped 0 bases and J dropped 4 bases, with 16 bases sitting between them. CDR3 protein: CASSYSFRTVGYEQYF. CDR3 in DNA: TGTGCCAGCAGTTACTCGTTTCGGACAGTCGGTTACGAGCAGTACTTC.

The chain uses TRBV7-2 and TRBJ2-2; 7 bases agree with TRBD2. Trimming at V came to 1 base and at J to 4 bases, leaving 9 bases not matched to a gene. CDR1 and CDR2 from the germline V gene are SGHTA and FQGNSA. This CDR3 region has 17 residues. The CDR3, as DNA: TGTGCCAGCAGCTTAGTCGGCGGGAGCTTCGGCACCGGGGAGCTGTTTTTT. This gives the protein CASSLVGGSFGTGELFF.

This rearrangement joins TRBV10-3 to TRBJ2-7; TRBD2 matches at 8 bases. Germline V gene data show CDR1 as ENHRY and CDR2 as SYGVKD. The CDR3 totals 14 residues. V was pared by 11 bases and J by 0 bases, with 9 bases of the junction left unmatched. The DNA for the CDR3 is TGTGCCTCGGGAGGGTCGGGTATCTCCTACGAGCAGTACTTC. Translating it yields CASGGSGISYEQYF.

This clone is a singleton in its sample. The chain is built from TRBV9 and TRBJ2-4; TRBD2 aligns across 7 bases. This CDR3 is 18 amino acids long. The V gene's germline CDR1 is SGDLS and CDR2 YYNGEE. With 0 bases clipped from V and 1 base from J, the junction kept 10 bases outside the gene matches. CDR3 residues: CASSVAKWEGLAKNIQYF. In DNA, the CDR3 is TGTGCCAGCAGCGTAGCTAAGTGGGAGGGCCTCGCCAAAAACATTCAGTACTTC.

The chain recombines TRBV7-2 with TRBJ2-5; 12 nucleotides agree with TRBD2. CDR1 is SGHTA, CDR2 FQGNSA, per germline. The trim removed 4 bases at V and 4 bases at J, leaving 4 bases unmatched. The CDR3 is made up of 15 amino acids. The CDR3 loop is CASSSLAGGRETQYF. CDR3 bases: TGTGCCAGCAGCTCGCTAGCGGGAGGGCGAGAGACCCAGTACTTC.

The genes are TRBV23-1 and TRBJ1-4; 7 nucleotides agree with TRBD1. Being an ORF, TRBV23-1 has a function that is uncertain. Trimming took 7 bases from V and 4 from J; bases not matched to a gene: 6. The CDR3 runs 14 residues. CDR3: CASKPGQCNEKLFF. The CDR3 coding sequence is TGCGCCAGCAAACCGGGACAGTGTAATGAAAAACTGTTTTTT.

This chain joins TRBV9 and TRBJ2-1; TRBD2 agrees at 11 bases. The CDR3 is 16 residues long. The germline gives CDR1 SGDLS, CDR2 YYNGEE. V was pared by 0 bases and J by 7 bases, with 6 bases of the junction left unmatched. CDR3 DNA: TGTGCCAGCAGCGTAGGCACTAGCGGGAGAAAGAATGAGCAGTTCTTC. Its translation: CASSVGTSGRKNEQFF. Variable domain in full (rest from reference TRBV9 and TRBJ2-1): DSGVTQTPKHLITATGQRVTLRCSPRSGDLSVYWYQQSLDQGLQFLIQYYNGEERAKGNILERFSAQQFPDLHSELNLSSLELGDSALYFCASSVGTSGRKNEQFFGPGTRLTVL.

The V call is TRBV2, the J call TRBJ2-7; 10 bases match TRBD2. J was trimmed by 3 bases and V by 3 bases; bases with no gene match: 11. CDR3 length: 17 amino acids. Germline values: CDR1 SNHLY, CDR2 FYNNEI. CDR3 coding DNA: TGTGCCAGCAGTGAGATTGAGTGGACTAGCGGCTTCTACGAGCAGTACTTC. Its translation: CASSEIEWTSGFYEQYF. The full variable domain, rest sourced from reference TRBV2 and TRBJ2-7, is EPEVTQTPSHQVTQMGQEVILRCVPISNHLYFYWYRQILGQKVEFLVSFYNNEISEKSEIFDDQFSVERPDGSNFTLKIRSTKLEDSAMYFCASSEIEWTSGFYEQYFGPGTRLTVT.

The rearrangement joins TRBV5-6 to TRBJ2-1, with a weak D call TRBD1 (5 bases). In germline, CDR1 is SGHDT, CDR2 YYEEEE. V shed 3 bases and J shed 8 bases, with 21 bases lying between them. CDR3 length: 16 residues. CDR3 nucleotide sequence: TGTGCCAGCAGCTACGGACGGCTAGGGGTGATCCATGAGCAGTTCTTC. Residues: CASSYGRLGVIHEQFF.

CDR3 residues: CAWIGLTGELFF. The CDR3 region has the DNA TGTGCCTGGATCGGTTTGACCGGGGAGCTGTTTTTT. The gene calls are TRBV30 and TRBJ2-2; D is uncertain. CDR1 and CDR2 (germline): GTSNPN, SVGIG (reference sequence). The CDR3 runs to 12 residues. V gave up 4 bases and J gave up 5 bases, with 8 bases separating them.

The V and J genes are TRBV5-1 and TRBJ1-2, with 10 bases that match TRBD1. The CDR3 is 14 amino acids. Germline V lookup: CDR1 SGHRS, CDR2 YFSETQ. With V trimmed by 0 bases and J by 4 bases, 0 bases remained unmatched. The DNA for the CDR3 is TGCGCCAGCAGCTTGGGGGACAGGGGCTATGGCTACACCTTC. Its translation is CASSLGDRGYGYTF.

The J gene is TRBJ2-7, the V gene TRBV5-4; D is perhaps TRBD1 (5 bases). Deletions cut 4 bases from V and 2 bases from J, with 13 bases between. The CDR3 runs 14 residues. Germline V gives CDR1 SGHNT, CDR2 YYREEE (reference sequence). CDR3 bases: TGTGCCAGCAGCCGGAGTTTAGGGGCCTACGAGCAGTACTTC. Protein sequence: CASSRSLGAYEQYF.

The V and J genes are TRBV16 and TRBJ1-2; TRBD1 is a possible D gene (6 bases). The CDR3 contains 13 residues. CDR1 and CDR2 (germline): KGHSY, FQNENV. Trimming shortened V by 5 bases and J by 3 bases, and 10 bases separated the two germline ends. The CDR3 region is CASSDRPYYGYTF. CDR3 nucleotides: TGTGCCAGCAGCGACAGGCCATACTATGGCTACACCTTC.

The rearrangement joins TRBV6-4 to TRBJ2-1, with D possibly being TRBD2 (5 bases). This CDR3 has 15 residues. V was clipped by 4 bases and J by 8 bases, with 18 bases between them. Germline CDR1 is MRHNA and CDR2 is SNTAGT. The CDR3 nucleotides read TGTGCCAGCAGTGCGGGCGGGTTGGAGGTCGATGAGCAGTTCTTC. This codes for CASSAGGLEVDEQFF.